These T cell receptor beta chains were read from a single sample in a study of immune evolution from preneoplasia to lung adenocarcinoma. Only in-frame clones appear in the TCRdb table, and some are missing; sequencing was by immunoSEQ multiplex PCR. The sample holds around 5,300 clones, almost 80% seen once. The specimen sequenced was FFPE normal lung tissue adjacent to the tumor. The receptors were gathered from a person in their sixties or seventies with lung adenocarcinoma. The CDR3 runs from the conserved cysteine through the conserved F or W. D genes are given only for firm matches.

J: TRBJ2-1
V: TRBV20-1
D: TRBD2
CDR3: CSARAGVEQFF

J: TRBJ1-2
V: TRBV7-8
D: -
CDR3: CASSLVPGSNYGYTF

J: TRBJ2-7
V: TRBV6-1
D: TRBD1
CDR3: CASRYQGEAYEQYF

J: TRBJ2-2
V: TRBV9
D: -
CDR3: CASSVGWTTGELFF

J: TRBJ2-5
V: TRBV5-1
D: -
CDR3: CASSLGQRGTQYF

J: TRBJ2-4
V: TRBV2
D: -
CDR3: CASALGDIQYF

J: TRBJ2-7
V: TRBV6-5
D: -
CDR3: CASKRGKGTYEQYF

J: TRBJ2-7
V: TRBV2
D: TRBD2
CDR3: CASKSGRYEQYF

J: TRBJ1-2
V: TRBV6-5
D: -
CDR3: CASSLGRTGSYGYTF

J: TRBJ2-7
V: TRBV10-1
D: -
CDR3: CASSEVASSYEQYF

J: TRBJ1-2
V: TRBV4-1
D: -
CDR3: CASSRLITDYGYTF

J: TRBJ2-7
V: TRBV7-8
D: TRBD1
CDR3: CASSLGGGGQGRRMQYF

J: TRBJ2-5
V: TRBV6-6
D: -
CDR3: CASSLGVETQYF

J: TRBJ2-7
V: TRBV5-5
D: TRBD1
CDR3: CASSPTGSSYEQYF

J: TRBJ1-2
V: TRBV18
D: -
CDR3: CASSPMEGFGGGYTF

J: TRBJ1-1
V: TRBV5-4
D: -
CDR3: CASSLGRTNTEAFF

J: TRBJ1-1
V: TRBV27
D: -
CDR3: CASRSYTEAFF

J: TRBJ2-3
V: TRBV18
D: -
CDR3: CASSPDYNGDTQYF

J: TRBJ2-7
V: TRBV10-3
D: -
CDR3: CAITQDRDYEQYF

J: TRBJ2-5
V: TRBV5-6
D: -
CDR3: CASSLQGRGQETQYF

J: TRBJ1-1
V: TRBV2
D: -
CDR3: CASSAAGAGWAEAFF

J: TRBJ2-2
V: TRBV9
D: TRBD2
CDR3: CASSGGGWNTGELFF

J: TRBJ1-5
V: TRBV7-8
D: TRBD1
CDR3: CASSFTQGAGQPQHF

J: TRBJ1-4
V: TRBV6-5
D: -
CDR3: CASSYGGNMNEKLFF

J: TRBJ1-2
V: TRBV27
D: TRBD1
CDR3: CASSLSTGPYGYTF

J: TRBJ2-2
V: TRBV7-6
D: TRBD2
CDR3: CASSLERLAGPGELFF

J: TRBJ1-1
V: TRBV14
D: TRBD1
CDR3: CASSPRDRGSNTEAFF